This is a list of T cell receptor beta chains from one sample in a study of blood T cell repertoires in COVID-19. Data came from immunoSEQ multiplex PCR; TCRdb stores just in-frame clones and leaves some out. The data contain roughly 49,000 clones, under 70% of them singletons. The sequenced sample was peripheral blood. Every receptor here comes from a woman aged 70-85 years with acute or convalescent COVID-19. Each CDR3 is given with its conserved first and last residue. The order of the fields is D gene, V gene, J gene, clone size, CDR3 protein, CDR3 DNA. A D gene is named only where the DNA matches it firmly. Size tells how often a clone was seen (once, few, many) or the class of an expanded clone, and some rows leave it out.

.	TRBV28	TRBJ2-7	many	CASGTGWEQYF	TGTGCCAGCGGTACAGGATGGGAGCAGTACTTC
TRBD1	TRBV9	TRBJ1-3	.	CASSAGQGYSGNTIYF	TGTGCCAGCAGCGCGGGACAGGGTTACTCTGGAAACACCATATATTTT
TRBD1	TRBV11-3	TRBJ2-1	.	CASSSGQYNEQFF	TGTGCCAGCAGCTCGGGACAGTACAATGAGCAGTTCTTC
.	TRBV7-8	TRBJ2-7	few	CASSLRLNSYEQYF	TGTGCCAGCAGCCTTCGACTGAATTCCTACGAGCAGTACTTC
TRBD1	TRBV2	TRBJ1-1	.	CASSVQGASNTEAFF	TGTGCCAGCAGTGTACAGGGGGCTTCGAACACTGAAGCTTTCTTT
.	TRBV6-1	TRBJ2-2	.	CASSERGRNTGELFF	TGTGCCAGCAGTGAACGTGGGCGGAACACCGGGGAGCTGTTTTTT
TRBD1	TRBV5-1	TRBJ1-2	.	CASSLTLGQGAGGYTF	TGCGCCAGCAGCCTTACCCTCGGACAGGGGGCGGGTGGCTACACCTTC
.	TRBV9	TRBJ1-3	.	CASSSRLSSGNTIYF	TGTGCCAGCAGCAGCAGACTGAGCTCTGGAAACACCATATATTTT
.	TRBV6-2/TRBV6-3	TRBJ2-1	.	CASSYLQGYIPYNEQFF	TGTGCCAGCAGTTACTTACAGGGTTACATACCCTACAATGAGCAGTTCTTC
.	TRBV7-2	TRBJ2-7	.	CASSRSTSTYEQYF	TGTGCCAGCAGCCGTTCGACTAGTACCTACGAGCAGTACTTC
.	TRBV30	TRBJ2-2	.	CAWTTEGGQILTGELFF	TGTGCCTGGACTACCGAGGGGGGACAGATACTCACCGGGGAGCTGTTTTTT
TRBD2	TRBV5-4	TRBJ2-1	.	CASSLVAGEQFF	TGTGCCAGCAGCTTGGTAGCGGGTGAGCAGTTCTTC
TRBD1	TRBV4-3	TRBJ2-1	.	CASSQPGQLYNEQFF	TGCGCCAGCAGCCAACCGGGACAGCTCTACAATGAGCAGTTCTTC
.	TRBV21-1	TRBJ2-3	.	CASSKVSGAGDTQYF	TGTGCCAGCAGCAAAGTTTCGGGAGCGGGAGATACGCAGTATTTT
TRBD1	TRBV5-4	TRBJ2-7	few	CASSRQGAYEQYF	TGTGCCAGCAGCCGACAGGGGGCCTACGAGCAGTACTTC
.	TRBV11-3	TRBJ2-7	.	CASSLGQGTYEQYF	TGTGCCAGCAGCTTAGGGCAGGGAACCTACGAGCAGTACTTC
TRBD1	TRBV4-2	TRBJ2-7	.	CASSQTTGEVHEQYF	TGTGCCAGCAGCCAAACGACAGGGGAGGTCCACGAGCAGTACTTC
TRBD2	TRBV6-5	TRBJ2-3	.	CASNTGTRELDTQYF	TGTGCCAGCAACACCGGGACTAGGGAACTAGATACGCAGTATTTT
TRBD1	TRBV19	TRBJ1-6	.	CASSSPGTADNSPLHF	TGTGCCAGTAGTTCCCCCGGGACAGCTGATAATTCACCCCTCCACTTT
.	TRBV6-5	TRBJ2-7	.	CASSSTGTYEQYF	TGTGCCAGCAGTAGCACAGGAACCTACGAGCAGTACTTC